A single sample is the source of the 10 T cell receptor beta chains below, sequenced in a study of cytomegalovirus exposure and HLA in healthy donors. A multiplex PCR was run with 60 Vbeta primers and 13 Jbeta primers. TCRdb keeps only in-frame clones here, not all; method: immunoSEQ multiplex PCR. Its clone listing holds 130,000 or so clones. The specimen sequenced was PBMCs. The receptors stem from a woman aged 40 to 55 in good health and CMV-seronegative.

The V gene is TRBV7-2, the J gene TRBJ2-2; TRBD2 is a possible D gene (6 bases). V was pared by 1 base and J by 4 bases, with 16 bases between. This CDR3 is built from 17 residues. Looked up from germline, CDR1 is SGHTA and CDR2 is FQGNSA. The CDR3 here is CASSLEVQRAITGELFF. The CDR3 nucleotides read TGTGCCAGCAGCTTAGAGGTCCAGCGGGCTATCACCGGGGAGCTGTTTTTT.

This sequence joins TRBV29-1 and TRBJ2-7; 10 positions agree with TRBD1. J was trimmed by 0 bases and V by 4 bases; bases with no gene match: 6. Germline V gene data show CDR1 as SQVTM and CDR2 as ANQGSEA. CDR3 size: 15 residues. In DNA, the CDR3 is TGCAGCGTTGTAAAGGGACAGGGGTTCTCCTACGAGCAGTACTTC. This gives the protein CSVVKGQGFSYEQYF.

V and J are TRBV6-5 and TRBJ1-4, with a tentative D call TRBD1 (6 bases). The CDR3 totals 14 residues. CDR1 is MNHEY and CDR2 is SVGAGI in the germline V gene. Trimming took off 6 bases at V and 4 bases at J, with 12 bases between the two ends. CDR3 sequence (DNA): TGTGCCAGCAGACTGGACAGAAATAATGAAAAACTGTTTTTT. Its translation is CASRLDRNNEKLFF.

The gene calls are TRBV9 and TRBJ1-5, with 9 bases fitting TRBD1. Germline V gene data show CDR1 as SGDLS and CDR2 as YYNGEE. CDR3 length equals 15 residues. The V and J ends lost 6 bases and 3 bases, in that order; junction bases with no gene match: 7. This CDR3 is CASTRGQGNNQPQHF. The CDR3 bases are TGTGCCAGCACGAGGGGACAGGGAAACAATCAGCCCCAGCATTTT.

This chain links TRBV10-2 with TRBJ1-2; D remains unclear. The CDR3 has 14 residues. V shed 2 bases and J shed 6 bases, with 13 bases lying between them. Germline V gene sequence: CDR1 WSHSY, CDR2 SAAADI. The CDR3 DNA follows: TGCGCCAGCAGTGAGCCTCAGTATTGGCATGGCTACACCTTC. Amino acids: CASSEPQYWHGYTF.

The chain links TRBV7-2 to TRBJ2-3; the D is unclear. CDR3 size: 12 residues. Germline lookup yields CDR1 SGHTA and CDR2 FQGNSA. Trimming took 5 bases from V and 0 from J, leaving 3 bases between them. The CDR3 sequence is CASSPSTDTQYF. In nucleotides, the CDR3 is TGTGCCAGCAGCCCAAGCACAGATACGCAGTATTTT.

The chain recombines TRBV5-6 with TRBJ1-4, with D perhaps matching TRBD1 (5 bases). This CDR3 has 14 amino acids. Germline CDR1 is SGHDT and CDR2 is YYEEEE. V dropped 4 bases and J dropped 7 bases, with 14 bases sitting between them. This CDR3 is CASSNRLLSEKLFF. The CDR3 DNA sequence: TGTGCCAGCAGCAACAGGTTATTGAGTGAAAAACTGTTTTTT.

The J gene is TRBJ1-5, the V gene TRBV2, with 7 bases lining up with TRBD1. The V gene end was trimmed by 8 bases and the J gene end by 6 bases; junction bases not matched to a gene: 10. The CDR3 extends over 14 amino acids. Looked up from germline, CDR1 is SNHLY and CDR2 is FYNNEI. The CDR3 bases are TGTGCCAGCGGGGTTGACAGGGATCCTCAGCCCCAGCATTTT. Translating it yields CASGVDRDPQPQHF.

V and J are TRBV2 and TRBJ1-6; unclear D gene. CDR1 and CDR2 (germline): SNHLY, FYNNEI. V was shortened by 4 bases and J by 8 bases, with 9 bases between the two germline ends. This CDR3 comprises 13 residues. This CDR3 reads CASSGLIDSPLHF. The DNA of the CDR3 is TGTGCCAGCAGTGGACTGATAGATTCACCCCTCCACTTT.

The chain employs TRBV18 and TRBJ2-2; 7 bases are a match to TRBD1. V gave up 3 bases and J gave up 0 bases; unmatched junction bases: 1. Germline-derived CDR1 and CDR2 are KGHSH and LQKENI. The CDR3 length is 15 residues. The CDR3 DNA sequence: TGTGCCAGCTCACCGGGACAGACGAACACCGGGGAGCTGTTTTTT. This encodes CASSPGQTNTGELFF. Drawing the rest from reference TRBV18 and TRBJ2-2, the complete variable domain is NAGVMQNPRHLVRRRGQEARLRCSPMKGHSHVYWYRQLPEEGLKFMVYLQKENIIDESGMPKERFSAEFPKEGPSILRIQQVVRGDSAAYFCASSPGQTNTGELFFGEGSRLTVL.